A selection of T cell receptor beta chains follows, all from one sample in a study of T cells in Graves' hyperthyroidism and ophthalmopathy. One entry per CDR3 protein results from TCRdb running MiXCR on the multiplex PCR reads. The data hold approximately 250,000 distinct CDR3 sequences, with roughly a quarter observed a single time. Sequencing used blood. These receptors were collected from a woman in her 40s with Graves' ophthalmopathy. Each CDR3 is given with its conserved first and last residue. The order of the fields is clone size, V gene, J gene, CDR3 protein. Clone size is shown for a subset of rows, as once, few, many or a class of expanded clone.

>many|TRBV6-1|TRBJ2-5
CASSEALAPEETQYF
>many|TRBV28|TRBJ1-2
CASSRTVANYGYTF
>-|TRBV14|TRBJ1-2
CASSLPGVNYGYTF
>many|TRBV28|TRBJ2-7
CASSPLAGSHHEQYF
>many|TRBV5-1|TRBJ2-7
CASSLAGTSGTWLPYEQYF
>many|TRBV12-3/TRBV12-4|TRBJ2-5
CASSFGTSKETQYF
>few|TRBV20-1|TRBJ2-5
CSVPGVGKTQYF
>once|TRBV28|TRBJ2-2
CASSLGGNFGGELFF
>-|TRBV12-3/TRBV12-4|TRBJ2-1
CASSFGTGVSEQFF
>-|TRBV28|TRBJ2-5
CASSPLAGGPQETQYF
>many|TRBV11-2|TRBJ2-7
CASSLDAGRINEQYF
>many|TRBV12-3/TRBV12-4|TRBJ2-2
CASTPDSGELFF
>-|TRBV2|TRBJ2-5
CASSAGQAGGETQYF
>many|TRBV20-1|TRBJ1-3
CSATLGQGGNTIYF
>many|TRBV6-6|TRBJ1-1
CASRLGGGLEAFF
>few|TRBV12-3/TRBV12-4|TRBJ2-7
CASSSAGGSEQYF
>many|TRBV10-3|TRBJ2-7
CAISRDRERQYF
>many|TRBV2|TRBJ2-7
CASSPYGRPHEQYF